This T cell receptor beta chain was identified in a study of control samples from healthy donors and cancer patients. This table comes from immunoSEQ multiplex PCR, and its TCRdb copy is limited to in-frame clones, with some not included. The data contain 4,500 to 7,000 clones, roughly four fifths of them singletons. CDR3 length: 14 residues. Germline V gives CDR1 MDHEN, CDR2 SYDVKM. V was clipped by 5 bases and J by 1 base, with 11 bases between them. The chain uses TRBV28 and TRBJ1-1; D is possibly TRBD1 (5 bases). The sequenced sample was formalin-fixed, paraffin-embedded tissue. The TCR was taken from a female donor with lung cancer. The CDR3 spells CASSPIRGNTEAFF. CDR3 bases: TGTGCCAGCAGTCCAATTAGGGGGAACACTGAAGCTTTCTTT.